Given below is one T cell receptor beta chain in context. The antigen remains undetermined. Prepared libraries of TCR beta cDNA carried unique molecular identifiers. Roughly 0.5 million cDNA molecules were obtained from 1 to 10 million T cells. TCRdb used MiXCR to reprocess the PCR reads, holding one entry per CDR3 protein. The sample has roughly 400,000 distinct CDR3 sequences; less than 40% are singletons. The sample is drawn from a study of post-analysis software for immune sequencing data. For the study at large: Disease courses included relapsing-remitting, secondary progressive and progressive-relapsing multiple sclerosis. Study findings and constraints: A significant reduction in normalized Chao1 diversity was observed in multiple sclerosis patients versus controls. Under F measure analysis, samples from one preparation batch co-clustered strongly. Included in a set of about five TRBV segments more frequent in patients than controls were TRBV5-6, TRBV5-1 and TRBV20-1.

Germline V CDR1 and CDR2: MNHEY, SVGAGI. The CDR3 has 15 residues. V was pared by 6 bases and J by 5 bases, with 6 bases of the junction left unmatched. This chain connects TRBV6-5 to TRBJ2-1, with 11 bases that match TRBD2. The origin of this receptor is a girl between 2 and 10 years old with multiple sclerosis. Material for sequencing was blood. This chain's CDR3 is CASRPPSGGNNEQFF. The CDR3 nucleotides are TGTGCCAGCAGACCCCCTAGCGGGGGGAACAATGAGCAGTTCTTC.